This T cell receptor beta chain was profiled in a study of CD8 T cells in ankylosing spondylitis. The study's findings and limits: Significantly higher representation of disease-linked clones was reported for matched ankylosing spondylitis synovial fluid. Previously reported in reactive arthritis synovial fluid and blood were some of the motif variants. Ankylosing spondylitis blood appeared to carry a characteristic TCR beta motif of several highly homologous variants. Peripheral blood samples showed relatively rare disease-linked clones, and these clones were CD8+.

This clonotype was observed at least ten times. Its antigen is undetermined. Quantitative 5'-RACE with molecular barcodes generated TCR beta libraries. TCRdb called the 5' RACE reads again in MiXCR, with one record for every CDR3 protein. The sample lists 670,000 or so distinct CDR3 sequences; under 20% were seen once. Germline trimming cut 4 bases from V and 4 bases from J; bases unmatched to any gene: 12. Germline CDR1 is SGHVS and CDR2 is FQNEAQ. This CDR3 has 17 residues. The material sequenced was blood, either unsorted or a sorted T cell fraction (not recorded which). The chain has TRBV7-8 and TRBJ1-5; 8 bases align to TRBD1. The TCR was taken from a male donor with ankylosing spondylitis. This CDR3 is CASSSYTTGAGNQPQHF. The CDR3 coding sequence is TGTGCCAGCAGCTCCTATACGACAGGGGCCGGGAATCAGCCCCAGCATTTT.